Sequencing of this TCR beta chain was carried out in a study of T-cell reconstitution after alpha-beta-depleted transplantation in children. As it was prepared, the TCRbeta library received unique molecular identifiers. MiXCR was run by TCRdb on the PCR reads, yielding one entry per CDR3 protein. This sample has just over 950,000 distinct CDR3 sequences, with 25% to 35% found just once. CDR3 length: 13 amino acids. Trimming stripped 4 bases from V and 3 bases from J, with 9 bases between. Germline CDR1 is LGHDT and CDR2 is YNNKEL (reference sequence). V usage is TRBV3-1 and J usage is TRBJ1-2; no definite D call. The sequencing used PBMCs, mostly from graft donor cells, collected 360 days after TCRalphabeta/CD19-depleted stem cell transplant. The receptor's source is a boy less than two years old who had a stem cell transplant for SCID, so the T cells may come from the graft donor. The CDR3 sequence: CASSRTDYYGYTF. In DNA, the CDR3 is TGTGCCAGCAGCCGGACGGATTACTATGGCTACACCTTC.